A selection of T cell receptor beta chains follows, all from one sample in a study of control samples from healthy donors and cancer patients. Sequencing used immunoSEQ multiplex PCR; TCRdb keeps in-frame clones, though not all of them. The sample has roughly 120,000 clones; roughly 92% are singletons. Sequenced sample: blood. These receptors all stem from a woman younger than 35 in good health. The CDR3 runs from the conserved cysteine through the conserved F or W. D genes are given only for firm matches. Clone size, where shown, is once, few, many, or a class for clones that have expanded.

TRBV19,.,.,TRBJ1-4,CASSIRGGSEKLFF,TGTGCCAGTAGTATACGGGGTGGGTCCGAAAAACTGTTTTTT
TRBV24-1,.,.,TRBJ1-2,CAIGTVNYGYTF,TGTGCCATCGGGACGGTCAACTATGGCTACACCTTC
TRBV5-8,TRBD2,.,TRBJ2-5,CASSIGTSGGTETQYF,TGTGCCAGCAGCATAGGAACTAGCGGGGGGACGGAGACCCAGTACTTC
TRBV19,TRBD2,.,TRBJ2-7,CASSLGAGGRQYF,TGTGCCAGTAGTCTAGGAGCGGGAGGTCGGCAGTACTTC
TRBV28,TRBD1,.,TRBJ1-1,CASSLLPGQGAFTEAFF,TGTGCCAGCAGTTTATTACCGGGACAGGGGGCGTTCACTGAAGCTTTCTTT
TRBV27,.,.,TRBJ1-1,CASSSISDPVTEAFF,TGTGCCAGCAGTTCCATATCGGACCCGGTCACTGAAGCTTTCTTT
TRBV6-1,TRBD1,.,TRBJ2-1,CASSVFTGALLHEQFF,TGTGCCAGCAGTGTATTTACAGGGGCCTTACTGCATGAGCAGTTCTTC
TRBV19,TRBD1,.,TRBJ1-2,CASSIGDRPYGYTF,TGTGCCAGTAGTATAGGGGACAGACCCTATGGCTACACCTTC
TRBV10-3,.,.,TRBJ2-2,CAISEYSGSNTGELFF,TGTGCCATCAGTGAATATAGCGGATCGAACACCGGGGAGCTGTTTTTT
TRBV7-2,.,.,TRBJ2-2,CASSLVGRVGELFF,TGTGCCAGCAGCTTAGTGGGCAGGGTCGGGGAGCTGTTTTTT
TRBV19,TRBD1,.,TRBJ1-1,CASSRGQEAFF,TGTGCCAGTAGTAGGGGACAGGAAGCTTTCTTT
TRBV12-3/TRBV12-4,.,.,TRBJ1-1,CASSLYTEAFF,TGTGCCAGCAGCCTATACACTGAAGCTTTCTTT
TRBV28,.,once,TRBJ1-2,CASTPSGGGYGYTF,TGTGCCAGCACCCCTAGCGGGGGGGGCTATGGCTACACCTTC
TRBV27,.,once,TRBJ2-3,CASTRRGSGDTQYF,TGTGCCAGCACTCGAAGGGGGAGCGGGGATACGCAGTATTTT
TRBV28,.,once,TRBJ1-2,CASRPPGNTFYGYTF,TGTGCCAGCAGACCACCGGGGAATACCTTCTATGGCTACACCTTC
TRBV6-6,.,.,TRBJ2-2,CASSQKVWPSAGELFF,TGTGCCAGCAGTCAGAAGGTGTGGCCCAGTGCCGGGGAGCTGTTTTTT
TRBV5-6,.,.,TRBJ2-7,CASSLDSGFYEQYF,TGTGCCAGCAGCTTGGATTCGGGATTCTACGAGCAGTACTTC
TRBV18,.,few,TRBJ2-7,CASTSSSYEQYF,TGTGCCAGCACTAGTAGCTCCTACGAGCAGTACTTC